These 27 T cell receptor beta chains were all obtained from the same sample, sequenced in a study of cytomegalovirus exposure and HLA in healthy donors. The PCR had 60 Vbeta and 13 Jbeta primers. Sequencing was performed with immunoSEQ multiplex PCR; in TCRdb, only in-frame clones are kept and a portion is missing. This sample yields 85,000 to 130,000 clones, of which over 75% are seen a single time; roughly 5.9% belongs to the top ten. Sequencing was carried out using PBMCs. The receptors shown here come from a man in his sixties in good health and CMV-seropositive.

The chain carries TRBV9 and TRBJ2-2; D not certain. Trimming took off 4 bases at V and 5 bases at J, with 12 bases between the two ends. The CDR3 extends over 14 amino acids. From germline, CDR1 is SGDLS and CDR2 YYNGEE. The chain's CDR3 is CASSPEPRTGELFF. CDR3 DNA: TGTGCCAGCAGCCCAGAGCCGCGGACCGGGGAGCTGTTTTTT. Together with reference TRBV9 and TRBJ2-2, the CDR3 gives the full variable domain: DSGVTQTPKHLITATGQRVTLRCSPRSGDLSVYWYQQSLDQGLQFLIQYYNGEERAKGNILERFSAQQFPDLHSELNLSSLELGDSALYFCASSPEPRTGELFFGEGSRLTVL.

This CDR3 reads CASSPTTGELFF. CDR3 sequence (DNA): TGTGCCAGTAGTCCCACTACCGGGGAGCTGTTTTTT. The chain couples TRBV19 to TRBJ2-2; D is uncertain. Trimming removed 5 bases at V and 5 bases at J, with 6 bases between. Germline CDR1 LNHDA, CDR2 SQIVND (reference sequence). The CDR3 consists of 12 residues. Supplemented by reference TRBV19 and TRBJ2-2, the full variable domain reads DGGITQSPKYLFRKEGQNVTLSCEQNLNHDAMYWYRQDPGQGLRLIYYSQIVNDFQKGDIAEGYSVSREKKESFPLTVTSAQKNPTAFYLCASSPTTGELFFGEGSRLTVL.

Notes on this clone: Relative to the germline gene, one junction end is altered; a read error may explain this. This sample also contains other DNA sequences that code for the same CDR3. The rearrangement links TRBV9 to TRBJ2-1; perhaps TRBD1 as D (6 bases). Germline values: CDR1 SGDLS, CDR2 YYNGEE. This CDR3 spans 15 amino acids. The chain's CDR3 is CASSVEGDGDNEQFF. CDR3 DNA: TGCGCCAGCAGCGTAGAGGGGGACGGTGACAATGAGCAGTTCTTC. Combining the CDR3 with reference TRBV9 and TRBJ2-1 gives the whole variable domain DSGVTQTPKHLITATGQRVTLRCSPRSGDLSVYWYQQSLDQGLQFLIQYYNGEERAKGNILERFSAQQFPDLHSELNLSSLELGDSALYFCASSVEGDGDNEQFFGPGTRLTVL.

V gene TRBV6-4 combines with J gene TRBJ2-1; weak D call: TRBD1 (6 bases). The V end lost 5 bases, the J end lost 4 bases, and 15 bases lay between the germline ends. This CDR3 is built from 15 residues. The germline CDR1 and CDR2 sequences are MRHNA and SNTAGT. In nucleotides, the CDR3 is TGTGCCAGCAGTAAGGAACAGGGCCCATACAATGAGCAGTTCTTC. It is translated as CASSKEQGPYNEQFF.

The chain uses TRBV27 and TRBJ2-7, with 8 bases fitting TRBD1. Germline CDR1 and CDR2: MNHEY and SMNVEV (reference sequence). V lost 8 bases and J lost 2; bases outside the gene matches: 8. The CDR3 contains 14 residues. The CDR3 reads CASGDRGRTYEQYF. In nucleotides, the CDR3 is TGTGCCAGCGGAGACAGGGGTCGAACCTACGAGCAGTACTTC.

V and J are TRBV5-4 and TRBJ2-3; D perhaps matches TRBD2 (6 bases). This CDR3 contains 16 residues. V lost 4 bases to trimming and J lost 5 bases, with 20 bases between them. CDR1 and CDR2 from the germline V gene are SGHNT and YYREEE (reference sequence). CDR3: CASSPDSGAQGDTQYF. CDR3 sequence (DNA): TGTGCCAGCAGCCCGGATAGCGGAGCCCAAGGAGATACGCAGTATTTT.

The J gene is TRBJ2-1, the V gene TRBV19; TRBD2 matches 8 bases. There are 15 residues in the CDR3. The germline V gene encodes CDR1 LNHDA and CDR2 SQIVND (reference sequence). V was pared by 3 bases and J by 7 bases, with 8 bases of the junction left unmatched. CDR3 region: CASSIGGAPWNEQFF. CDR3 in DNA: TGTGCCAGTAGTATCGGGGGGGCCCCGTGGAATGAGCAGTTCTTC. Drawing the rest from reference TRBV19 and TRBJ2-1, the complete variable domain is DGGITQSPKYLFRKEGQNVTLSCEQNLNHDAMYWYRQDPGQGLRLIYYSQIVNDFQKGDIAEGYSVSREKKESFPLTVTSAQKNPTAFYLCASSIGGAPWNEQFFGPGTRLTVL.

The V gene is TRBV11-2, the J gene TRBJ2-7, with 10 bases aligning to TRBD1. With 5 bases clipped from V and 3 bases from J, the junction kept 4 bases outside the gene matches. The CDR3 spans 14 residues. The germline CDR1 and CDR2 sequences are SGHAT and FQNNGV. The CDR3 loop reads CASSAGQGGYEQYF. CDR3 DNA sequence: TGTGCCAGCAGCGCCGGACAGGGGGGCTACGAGCAGTACTTC. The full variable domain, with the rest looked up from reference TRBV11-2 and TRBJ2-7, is EAGVAQSPRYKIIEKRQSVAFWCNPISGHATLYWYQQILGQGPKLLIQFQNNGVVDDSQLPKDRFSAERLKGVDSTLKIQPAKLEDSAVYLCASSAGQGGYEQYFGPGTRLTVT.

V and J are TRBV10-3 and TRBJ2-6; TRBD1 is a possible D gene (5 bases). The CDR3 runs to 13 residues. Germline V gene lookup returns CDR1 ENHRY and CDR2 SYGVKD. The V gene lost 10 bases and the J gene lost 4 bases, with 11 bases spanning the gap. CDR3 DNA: TGTGCCACCAGGGCTCTCGGGGCCAACGTCCTGACTTTC. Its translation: CATRALGANVLTF.

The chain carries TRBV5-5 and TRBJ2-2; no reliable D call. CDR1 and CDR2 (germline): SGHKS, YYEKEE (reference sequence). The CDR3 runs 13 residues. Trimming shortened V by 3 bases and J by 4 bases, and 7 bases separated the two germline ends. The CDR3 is CASSSRVTGELFF. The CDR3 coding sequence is TGTGCCAGCAGCTCCCGGGTCACCGGGGAGCTGTTTTTT.

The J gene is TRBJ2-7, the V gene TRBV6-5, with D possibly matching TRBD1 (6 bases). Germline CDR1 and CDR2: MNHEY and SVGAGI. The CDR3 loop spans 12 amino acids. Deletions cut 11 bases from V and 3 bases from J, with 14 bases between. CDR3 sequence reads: CAAQGYNYEQYF. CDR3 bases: TGTGCCGCACAGGGTTACAACTACGAGCAGTACTTC.

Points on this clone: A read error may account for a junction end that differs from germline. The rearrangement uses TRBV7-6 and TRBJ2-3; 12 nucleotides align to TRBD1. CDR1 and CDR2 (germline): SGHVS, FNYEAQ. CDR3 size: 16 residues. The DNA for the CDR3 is TGTGCCAGCAGCCGGGGGGACAGGGGGCGCCCAGATGCGCAGTATTTT. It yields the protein CASSRGDRGRPDAQYF.

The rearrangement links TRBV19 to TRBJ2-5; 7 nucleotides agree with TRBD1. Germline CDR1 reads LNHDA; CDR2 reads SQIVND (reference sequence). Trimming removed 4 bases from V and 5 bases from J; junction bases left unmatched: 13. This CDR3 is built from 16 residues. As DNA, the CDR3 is TGTGCCAGTAGTAAGAGGGTCGACAGGGCCCGGGAGACCCAGTACTTC. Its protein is CASSKRVDRARETQYF.

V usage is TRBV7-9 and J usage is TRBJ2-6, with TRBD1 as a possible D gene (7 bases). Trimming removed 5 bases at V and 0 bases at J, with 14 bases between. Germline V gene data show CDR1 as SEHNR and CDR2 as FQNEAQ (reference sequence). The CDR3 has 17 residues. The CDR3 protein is CASSLAGQFSGANVLTF. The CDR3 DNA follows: TGTGCCAGCAGCCTGGCGGGACAGTTCTCTGGGGCCAACGTCCTGACTTTC.

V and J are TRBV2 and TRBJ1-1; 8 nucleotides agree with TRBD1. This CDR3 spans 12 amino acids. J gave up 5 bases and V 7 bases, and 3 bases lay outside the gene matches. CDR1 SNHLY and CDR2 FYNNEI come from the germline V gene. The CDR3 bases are TGTGCCAGCAAAAGACAGGGGACTGAAGCTTTCTTT. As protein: CASKRQGTEAFF.

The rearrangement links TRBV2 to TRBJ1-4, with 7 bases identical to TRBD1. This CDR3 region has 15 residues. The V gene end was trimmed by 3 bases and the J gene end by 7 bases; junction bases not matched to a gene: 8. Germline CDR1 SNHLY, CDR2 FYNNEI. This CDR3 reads CASSERDRVFEKLFF. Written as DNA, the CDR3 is TGTGCCAGCAGTGAGCGCGACAGGGTATTTGAAAAACTGTTTTTT.

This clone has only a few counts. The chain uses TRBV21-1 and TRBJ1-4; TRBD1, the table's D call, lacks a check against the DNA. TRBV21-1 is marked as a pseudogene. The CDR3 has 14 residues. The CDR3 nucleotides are TGTGCCAGCAGCAAAGGGACAGGGGGGGAAAAACTGTTTTTT. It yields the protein CASSKGTGGEKLFF.

The CDR3 sequence is CSVEGESGELFF. In DNA form, the CDR3 reads TGCAGCGTGGAGGGTGAGAGCGGGGAGCTGTTTTTT. The chain is built from TRBV29-1 and TRBJ2-2; weak D call: TRBD2 (6 bases). The CDR3 runs to 12 residues. V lost 6 bases to trimming and J lost 7 bases, with 12 bases between them. Looked up from germline, CDR1 is SQVTM and CDR2 is ANQGSEA.

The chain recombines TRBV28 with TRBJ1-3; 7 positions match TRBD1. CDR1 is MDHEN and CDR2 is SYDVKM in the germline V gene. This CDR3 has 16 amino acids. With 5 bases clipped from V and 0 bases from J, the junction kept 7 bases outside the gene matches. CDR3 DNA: TGTGCCAGCAGTGACGGACAGGCTGGCTCTGGAAACACCATATATTTT. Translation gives CASSDGQAGSGNTIYF. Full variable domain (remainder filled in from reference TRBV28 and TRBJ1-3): DVKVTQSSRYLVKRTGEKVFLECVQDMDHENMFWYRQDPGLGLRLIYFSYDVKMKEKGDIPEGYSVSREKKERFSLILESASTNQTSMYLCASSDGQAGSGNTIYFGEGSWLTVV.

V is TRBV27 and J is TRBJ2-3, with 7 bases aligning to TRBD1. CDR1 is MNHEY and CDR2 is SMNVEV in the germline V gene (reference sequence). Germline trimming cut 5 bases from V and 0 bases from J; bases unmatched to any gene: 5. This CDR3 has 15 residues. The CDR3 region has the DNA TGTGCCAGCAGTAGGGACAGACTTAGCACAGATACGCAGTATTTT. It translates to CASSRDRLSTDTQYF.

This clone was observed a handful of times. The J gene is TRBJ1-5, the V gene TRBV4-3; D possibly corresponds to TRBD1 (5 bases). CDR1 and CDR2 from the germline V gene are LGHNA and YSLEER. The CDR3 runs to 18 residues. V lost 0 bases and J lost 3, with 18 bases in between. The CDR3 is CASSQDWRDGPFNQPQHF. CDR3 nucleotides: TGCGCCAGCAGCCAAGATTGGCGGGACGGCCCCTTCAATCAGCCCCAGCATTTT.

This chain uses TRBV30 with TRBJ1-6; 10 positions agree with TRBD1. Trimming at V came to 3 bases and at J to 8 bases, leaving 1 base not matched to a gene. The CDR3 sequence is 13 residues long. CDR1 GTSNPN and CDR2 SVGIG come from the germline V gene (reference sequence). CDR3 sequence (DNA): TGTGCCTGGAGGGGGACAGGGGATTCACCCCTCCACTTT. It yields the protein CAWRGTGDSPLHF.

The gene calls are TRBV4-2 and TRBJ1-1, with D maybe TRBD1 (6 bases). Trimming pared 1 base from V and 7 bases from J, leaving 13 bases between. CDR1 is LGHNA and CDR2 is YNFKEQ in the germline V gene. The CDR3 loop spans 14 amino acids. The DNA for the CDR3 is TGTGCCAGCAGCCAAGCAAGAGGGGGATATGAAGCTTTCTTT. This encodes CASSQARGGYEAFF.

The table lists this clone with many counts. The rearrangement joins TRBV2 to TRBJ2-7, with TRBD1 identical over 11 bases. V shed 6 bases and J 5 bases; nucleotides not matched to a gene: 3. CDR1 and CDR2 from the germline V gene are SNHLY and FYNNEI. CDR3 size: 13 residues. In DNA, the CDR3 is TGTGCCAGCAGGGACAGGGGGCAGAACGAGCAGTACTTC. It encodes CASRDRGQNEQYF.

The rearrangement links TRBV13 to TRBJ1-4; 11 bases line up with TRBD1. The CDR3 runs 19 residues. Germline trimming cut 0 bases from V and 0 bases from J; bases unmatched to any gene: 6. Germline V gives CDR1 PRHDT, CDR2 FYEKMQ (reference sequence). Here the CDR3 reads CASSLGRGGQGATNEKLFF. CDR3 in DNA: TGTGCCAGCAGCTTAGGCCGAGGGGGACAGGGGGCAACTAATGAAAAACTGTTTTTT.

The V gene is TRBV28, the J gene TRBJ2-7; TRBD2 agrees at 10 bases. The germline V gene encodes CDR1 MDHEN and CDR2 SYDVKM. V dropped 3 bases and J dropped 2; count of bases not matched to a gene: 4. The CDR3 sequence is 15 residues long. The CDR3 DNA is TGTGCCAGCAGTTTTTCGAGCGGGGGGGCCTACGAGCAGTACTTC. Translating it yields CASSFSSGGAYEQYF.

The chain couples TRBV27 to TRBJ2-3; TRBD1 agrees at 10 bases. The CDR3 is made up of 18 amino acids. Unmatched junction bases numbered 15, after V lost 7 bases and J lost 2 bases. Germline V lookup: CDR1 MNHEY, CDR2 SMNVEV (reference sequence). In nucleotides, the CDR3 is TGTGCCAGCACCTTCACGCCGGGACAGGGGAGACTCACAGATACGCAGTATTTT. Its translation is CASTFTPGQGRLTDTQYF.